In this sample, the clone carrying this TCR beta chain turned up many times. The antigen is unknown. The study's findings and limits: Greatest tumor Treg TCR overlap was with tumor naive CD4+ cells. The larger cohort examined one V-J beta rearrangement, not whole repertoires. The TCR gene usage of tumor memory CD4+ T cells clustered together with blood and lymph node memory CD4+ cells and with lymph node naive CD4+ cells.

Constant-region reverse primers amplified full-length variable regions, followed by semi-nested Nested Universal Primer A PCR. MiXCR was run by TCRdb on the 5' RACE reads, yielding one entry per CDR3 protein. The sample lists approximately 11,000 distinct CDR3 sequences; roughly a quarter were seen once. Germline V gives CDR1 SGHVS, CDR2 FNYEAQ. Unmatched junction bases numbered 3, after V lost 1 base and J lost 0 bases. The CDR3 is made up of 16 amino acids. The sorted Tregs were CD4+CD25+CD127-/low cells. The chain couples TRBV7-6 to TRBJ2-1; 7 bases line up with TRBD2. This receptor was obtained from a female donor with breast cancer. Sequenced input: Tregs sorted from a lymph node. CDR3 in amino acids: CASSLVGGSSYNEQFF. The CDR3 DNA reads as TGTGCCAGCAGCTTAGTGGGCGGGAGCTCCTACAATGAGCAGTTCTTC.